One sample yielded the 28 T cell receptor beta chains listed below, sequenced in a study of post-analysis software for immune sequencing data. These receptors have no known antigen. Study-wide findings and caveats: Higher frequency in patients than in controls was seen for roughly five TRBV segments, with TRBV5-6, TRBV5-1 and TRBV20-1 among them.

Researchers reported that TCR beta cDNA libraries carried unique molecular identifiers. TCRdb re-analysed the PCR reads in MiXCR, keeping a single row per CDR3 protein. This sample has fewer than 550,000 distinct CDR3 sequences; 34% occur once, and the top ten carry under 7%. The sample consisted of blood. The origin of the receptors is a girl younger than 18 with multiple sclerosis.

The V call is TRBV12-3 or TRBV12-4, the J call TRBJ1-2; no clear D gene. The CDR3 has 13 amino acids. Deletions cut 4 bases from V and 5 bases from J, with 11 bases between. The CDR3 protein is CASSWAMEYGYTF. Written as DNA, the CDR3 is TGTGCCAGCAGTTGGGCCATGGAGTATGGCTACACCTTC.

The sample holds a few counts of this clonotype. This chain uses TRBV10-2 with TRBJ1-1, with D possibly matching TRBD1 (5 bases). This CDR3 region has 15 residues. Germline loops: CDR1 WSHSY, CDR2 SAAADI. The V and J ends lost 11 bases and 4 bases respectively, with 23 bases between them. CDR3: CASMRGESGGTEAFF. The CDR3 region has the DNA TGCGCCTCTATGCGGGGCGAGAGCGGGGGCACTGAAGCTTTCTTT.

The rearrangement uses TRBV4-1 and TRBJ1-1; D gene unclear. This CDR3 comprises 15 residues. The germline V gene encodes CDR1 MGHRA and CDR2 YSYEKL. V lost 1 base to trimming and J lost 5 bases, with 14 bases between them. The CDR3, as DNA: TGCGCCAGCAGCCAAGTTGAGCGGGGTCGTACTGAAGCTTTCTTT. This codes for CASSQVERGRTEAFF.

This rearrangement joins TRBV24-1 to TRBJ2-5; 8 nucleotides align to TRBD2. With 3 bases clipped from V and 1 base from J, the junction kept 3 bases outside the gene matches. Germline values: CDR1 KGHDR, CDR2 SFDVKD. This CDR3 contains 15 residues. As DNA, the CDR3 is TGTGCCACCAGTGATCATGGGACTAGCCAAGAGACCCAGTACTTC. Its translation is CATSDHGTSQETQYF.

The V and J genes are TRBV5-1 and TRBJ2-5, with D perhaps matching TRBD1 (6 bases). This CDR3 region has 15 residues. Trimming shortened V by 0 bases and J by 3 bases, and 12 bases separated the two germline ends. CDR1 is SGHRS and CDR2 is YFSETQ in the germline V gene. DNA of the CDR3: TGCGCCAGCAGCTTGGGAACAGGGCGGGAAGAGACCCAGTACTTC. It codes for CASSLGTGREETQYF. Full variable domain (missing parts from reference TRBV5-1 and TRBJ2-5): KAGVTQTPRYLIKTRGQQVTLSCSPISGHRSVSWYQQTPGQGLQFLFEYFSETQRNKGNFPGRFSGRQFSNSRSEMNVSTLELGDSALYLCASSLGTGREETQYFGPGTRLLVL.

This clonotype has just a few counts. The chain couples TRBV7-8 to TRBJ2-5; no definite D call. Trimming shortened V by 1 base and J by 2 bases, and 8 bases separated the two germline ends. The length of the CDR3 is 14 residues. The germline V gene encodes CDR1 SGHVS and CDR2 FQNEAQ. The CDR3 coding sequence is TGTGCCAGCAGCTTAGGGATAGGTCAAGAGACCCAGTACTTC. Translation gives CASSLGIGQETQYF.

The chain is built from TRBV7-2 and TRBJ2-4, with 10 bases identical to TRBD2. The J call may not be correct, given that the DNA end is closer to TRBJ2-5. CDR3 size: 16 residues. The germline V gene has CDR1 SGHTA and CDR2 FQGNSA. CDR3 residues: CASSLGSGGVLETQYF. The CDR3 DNA reads as TGTGCCAGCAGCTTAGGAAGCGGGGGGGTGTTAGAGACCCAGTACTTC.

The V and J genes are TRBV7-9 and TRBJ1-5; the D is unclear. The V and J ends lost 5 bases and 4 bases respectively, with 9 bases between them. CDR3 length: 13 amino acids. Germline V gene lookup returns CDR1 SEHNR and CDR2 FQNEAQ (reference sequence). CDR3 sequence reads: CASSQLGNQPQHF. CDR3 nucleotides: TGTGCCAGCAGCCAATTGGGGAATCAGCCCCAGCATTTT.

This clonotype was seen only a few times. The genes are TRBV3-1 and TRBJ2-7; no reliable D call. The assigned J gene may be wrong: the sequence end matches TRBJ2-5 better. The CDR3 is 13 amino acids. Germline CDR1 LGHDT, CDR2 YNNKEL (reference sequence). As DNA, the CDR3 is TGTGCCAGCAGCCAAGTCCGCCAGGAGACCCAGTACTTC. This codes for CASSQVRQETQYF.

This clonotype rates as medium-sized. The chain carries TRBV12-3 or TRBV12-4 and TRBJ2-7; 13 bases are shared with TRBD2. The CDR3 contains 17 residues. The ends lost 5 bases at V and 2 bases at J; junction bases unmatched: 9. For the CDR3, the DNA is TGTGCCAGCAGTCGTGGGACTAGCGGGGCGTCTCCCTACGAGCAGTACTTC. This codes for CASSRGTSGASPYEQYF.

The gene calls are TRBV27 and TRBJ1-5; weak D call: TRBD1 (5 bases). The germline CDR1 and CDR2 sequences are MNHEY and SMNVEV (reference sequence). The length of the CDR3 is 12 residues. V dropped 8 bases and J dropped 7 bases, with 12 bases sitting between them. CDR3 region: CASADRGQPQHF. CDR3 in DNA: TGTGCCAGCGCCGATAGGGGACAGCCCCAGCATTTT.

This clonotype came up a few times. The gene calls are TRBV28 and TRBJ2-1; D remains unclear. CDR1 is MDHEN, CDR2 SYDVKM, per germline. V lost 6 bases to trimming and J lost 4 bases, with 16 bases between them. The CDR3 consists of 15 residues. The CDR3 DNA follows: TGTGCCAGCAGGGCCGAGTTGGGGTCGTACAATGAGCAGTTCTTC. Protein: CASRAELGSYNEQFF.

The rearrangement uses TRBV12-3 or TRBV12-4 and TRBJ2-1, with TRBD2 identical over 8 bases. The CDR3 consists of 13 residues. J was trimmed by 8 bases and V by 6 bases; bases with no gene match: 6. The CDR3 reads CASSSPGGDEQFF. For the CDR3, the DNA is TGTGCCAGCAGCTCCCCGGGGGGGGATGAGCAGTTCTTC.

The rearrangement uses TRBV28 and TRBJ2-7; 14 bases align to TRBD2. Germline loops: CDR1 MDHEN, CDR2 SYDVKM. The CDR3 sequence is 16 residues long. V lost 4 bases and J lost 5; bases outside the gene matches: 7. The CDR3 loop reads CASSYRTSGGQNEQYF. The CDR3 region has the DNA TGTGCCAGCAGTTATCGGACTAGCGGGGGGCAGAACGAGCAGTACTTC.

V usage is TRBV12-3 or TRBV12-4 and J usage is TRBJ1-3; no clear D. Trimming took off 6 bases at V and 1 base at J, with 10 bases between the two ends. The CDR3 covers 14 residues. The chain's CDR3 is CASSRTPSGNTIYF. DNA of the CDR3: TGTGCCAGCAGCAGAACACCATCTGGAAACACCATATATTTT.

This clonotype was seen more than once but under ten times. The chain links TRBV7-3 to TRBJ2-1; no definite D call. This CDR3 is 14 amino acids long. Germline-derived CDR1 and CDR2 are SGHTA and FQGTGA. V was shortened by 1 base and J by 4 bases, with 8 bases between the two germline ends. DNA of the CDR3: TGTGCCAGCAGCTTAAACGGAAATTACAATGAGCAGTTCTTC. It yields the protein CASSLNGNYNEQFF. The whole variable domain, filled in from reference TRBV7-3 and TRBJ2-1, reads GAGVSQTPSNKVTEKGKYVELRCDPISGHTALYWYRQSLGQGPEFLIYFQGTGAADDSGLPNDRFFAVRPEGSVSTLKIQRTERGDSAVYLCASSLNGNYNEQFFGPGTRLTVL.

This sequence joins TRBV7-2 and TRBJ1-4; TRBD1 is a possible D gene (5 bases). Germline V CDR1 and CDR2: SGHTA, FQGNSA. Trimming took off 5 bases at V and 10 bases at J, with 14 bases between the two ends. The CDR3 runs to 13 residues. CDR3 nucleotides: TGTGCCAGCAGCCAGATCCAGGGCGGAAAACTGTTTTTT. It is translated as CASSQIQGGKLFF.

There are many counts of this clonotype. The chain carries TRBV20-1 and TRBJ2-1; possibly TRBD2 for D (6 bases). The CDR3 runs to 14 residues. CDR1 DFQATT and CDR2 SNEGSKA come from the germline V gene (reference sequence). The V end lost 5 bases, the J end lost 0 bases, and 11 bases lay between the germline ends. The CDR3 bases are TGCAGTGCTGGCGGGGCCCGCTCCTACAATGAGCAGTTCTTC. Amino acids: CSAGGARSYNEQFF.

The chain links TRBV11-2 to TRBJ2-4; no definite D call. V lost 5 bases, J lost 8 bases, and 13 bases lay in between. The CDR3 totals 13 residues. Germline CDR1 and CDR2: SGHAT and FQNNGV. The CDR3, as DNA: TGTGCCAGCAGCGCCCTCAGAGGAGACATTCAGTACTTC. Translation gives CASSALRGDIQYF.

Comment on this clonotype: This may stem from a read error, because a much larger clone lies one nucleotide away. The chain recombines TRBV14 with TRBJ2-3; D gene unclear. Per germline, CDR1 SGHDN and CDR2 FVKESK. The CDR3 consists of 11 residues. The CDR3 DNA sequence: TGTGCCAGCAGCCACACAGATACGCGGTATTTT. Protein product: CASSHTDTRYF.

This rearrangement joins TRBV5-1 to TRBJ2-7; no firm D call. V was shortened by 0 bases and J by 2 bases, with 18 bases between the two germline ends. Per germline, CDR1 SGHRS and CDR2 YFSETQ. The CDR3 sequence is 17 residues long. CDR3 residues: CASSLALTTLSAYEQYF. The CDR3 coding sequence is TGCGCCAGCAGCTTGGCCTTGACAACCCTTTCTGCCTACGAGCAGTACTTC.

This clonotype has only a few counts. V gene TRBV12-3 or TRBV12-4 combines with J gene TRBJ2-3, with D possibly being TRBD1 or TRBD2 (5 bases each). This CDR3 region has 15 residues. V lost 4 bases to trimming and J lost 10 bases, with 21 bases between them. The DNA of the CDR3 is TGTGCCAGCAGTTCTCGGCCCGAATCGAGAGGGGCGCAGTATTTT. It encodes CASSSRPESRGAQYF.

This chain connects TRBV7-8 to TRBJ1-1; TRBD1 matches at 9 bases. The trim removed 6 bases at V and 11 bases at J, leaving 7 bases unmatched. Germline CDR1 SGHVS, CDR2 FQNEAQ. The CDR3 runs 12 residues. The CDR3, as DNA: TGTGCCAGCAGTTTGGACAGGGGAAAGGCTTTCTTT. Protein product: CASSLDRGKAFF. Full variable domain (missing parts from reference TRBV7-8 and TRBJ1-1): GAGVSQSPRYKVAKRGQDVALRCDPISGHVSLFWYQQALGQGPEFLTYFQNEAQLDKSGLPSDRFFAERPEGSVSTLKIQRTQQEDSAVYLCASSLDRGKAFFGQGTRLTVV.

This chain links TRBV29-1 with TRBJ2-2; D is possibly TRBD1 or TRBD2 (5 bases each). V shed 4 bases and J shed 3 bases, with 15 bases lying between them. The CDR3 spans 15 residues. CDR1 is SQVTM, CDR2 ANQGSEA, per germline. CDR3 in amino acids: CSVGAPGPHTGELFF. In DNA form, the CDR3 reads TGCAGCGTTGGGGCCCCGGGACCTCACACCGGGGAGCTGTTTTTT.

In its sample, this clonotype was seen a few times. For the CDR3, the DNA is TGTGCCAGCAGCTTGGGTGTGGGGAACCCTAGCTCCTACAATGAGCAGTTCTTC. Translation gives CASSLGVGNPSSYNEQFF. The rearrangement joins TRBV5-5 to TRBJ2-1, with D uncertain. Germline V gives CDR1 SGHKS, CDR2 YYEKEE (reference sequence). The ends were cut back, 0 bases at V and 0 bases at J, with 16 bases in the middle. The length of the CDR3 is 18 residues. Full variable domain (remainder filled in from reference TRBV5-5 and TRBJ2-1): DAGVTQSPTHLIKTRGQQVTLRCSPISGHKSVSWYQQVLGQGPQFIFQYYEKEERGRGNFPDRFSARQFPNYSSELNVNALLLGDSALYLCASSLGVGNPSSYNEQFFGPGTRLTVL.

This clonotype was counted a few times. The chain links TRBV10-3 to TRBJ2-3, with D possibly called TRBD1 or TRBD2 (5 bases each). The germline CDR1 and CDR2 sequences are ENHRY and SYGVKD. The CDR3 sequence is 12 residues long. Trimming cost V 10 bases and J 3 bases, with 11 bases left between them. This CDR3 is CATLGTTDTQYF. Here the CDR3 DNA reads TGTGCCACCCTAGGGACGACAGATACGCAGTATTTT.

This clonotype was recorded a few times. V and J are TRBV27 and TRBJ1-2; D not certain. CDR1 and CDR2 from the germline V gene are MNHEY and SMNVEV (reference sequence). Trimming shortened V by 3 bases and J by 8 bases, and 13 bases separated the two germline ends. This CDR3 spans 13 amino acids. The CDR3 sequence: CASSFRGLEGYTF. CDR3 nucleotide sequence: TGTGCCAGCAGTTTCCGCGGACTTGAGGGCTACACCTTC.

The J gene is TRBJ1-5, the V gene TRBV10-3; no reliable D call. This CDR3 region has 12 residues. Germline values: CDR1 ENHRY, CDR2 SYGVKD. Trimming took off 4 bases at V and 5 bases at J, with 6 bases between the two ends. As DNA, the CDR3 is TGTGCCATCAGTGCGGGCGATCAGCCCCAGCATTTT. It codes for CAISAGDQPQHF.